Shown below are 10 T cell receptor beta chains from a single sample sequenced in a study of cytomegalovirus exposure and HLA in healthy donors. The PCR was carried out with 60 Vbeta primers and 13 Jbeta primers. Data came from immunoSEQ multiplex PCR; TCRdb stores just in-frame clones and leaves some out. The repertoire has over 150,000 clones, about 83% of them found once; the top ten carry under 4.5%. What was sequenced was PBMCs. These receptors all stem from a woman in her thirties or forties in good health and CMV-seronegative.

The rearrangement links TRBV2 to TRBJ2-1, with 12 nucleotides matching TRBD2. Germline-derived CDR1 and CDR2 are SNHLY and FYNNEI. CDR3 size: 15 residues. Unmatched junction bases numbered 1, after V lost 5 bases and J lost 2 bases. Here the CDR3 DNA reads TGTGCCAGCAGTCCTAGCGGGAGGGCCTACAATGAGCAGTTCTTC. It codes for CASSPSGRAYNEQFF.

V usage is TRBV2 and J usage is TRBJ1-4; TRBD1 matches at 7 bases. With 7 bases clipped from V and 0 bases from J, the junction kept 8 bases outside the gene matches. This CDR3 has 16 residues. From germline, CDR1 is SNHLY and CDR2 FYNNEI. CDR3 DNA: TGTGCCAGCAAAGCCTACAGGGGTACAACTAATGAAAAACTGTTTTTT. This translates into CASKAYRGTTNEKLFF.

This chain links TRBV25-1 with TRBJ1-2; D is perhaps TRBD1 (5 bases). There are 14 residues in the CDR3. Trimming removed 5 bases at V and 0 bases at J, with 10 bases between. Germline V gene data show CDR1 as MGHDK and CDR2 as SYGVNS. The CDR3 bases are TGTGCCAGCAGTCCGCAGGGCCCTAACTATGGCTACACCTTC. Translated: CASSPQGPNYGYTF.

This chain connects TRBV13 to TRBJ2-5; TRBD1 aligns across 7 bases. The CDR3 has 14 amino acids. Germline loops: CDR1 PRHDT, CDR2 FYEKMQ (reference sequence). V lost 4 bases to trimming and J lost 5 bases; unmatched junction nucleotides: 7. CDR3 nucleotide sequence: TGTGCCAGCAGCTCCCGACAGGGCGTGGAGACCCAGTACTTC. It encodes CASSSRQGVETQYF.

The rearrangement links TRBV5-1 to TRBJ2-3; no reliable D call. The CDR3 has 14 amino acids. Trimming stripped 1 base from V and 0 bases from J, with 6 bases between. Germline V gives CDR1 SGHRS, CDR2 YFSETQ. In DNA, the CDR3 is TGCGCCAGCAGCTTGACTCCTAGCACAGATACGCAGTATTTT. Its protein is CASSLTPSTDTQYF.

This chain joins TRBV7-9 and TRBJ1-3, with no clear D. The germline gives CDR1 SEHNR, CDR2 FQNEAQ (reference sequence). The CDR3 runs 16 residues. V lost 1 base to trimming and J lost 0 bases, with 10 bases between them. For the CDR3, the DNA is TGTGCCAGCAGCTTAGGCCCACCTAGCTCTGGAAACACCATATATTTT. This translates into CASSLGPPSSGNTIYF.

The rearrangement joins TRBV5-1 to TRBJ1-5, with D possibly matching TRBD1 (5 bases). The CDR3 covers 14 residues. Trimming pared 6 bases from V and 7 bases from J, leaving 17 bases between. Germline CDR1 SGHRS, CDR2 YFSETQ. Here the CDR3 DNA reads TGCGCCAGCAAACCTGACAGTAGTTTACAGCCCCAGCATTTT. This gives the protein CASKPDSSLQPQHF.

The chain is built from TRBV27 and TRBJ2-7; a weak D match, TRBD1 (5 bases). The ends were cut back, 6 bases at V and 0 bases at J, with 15 bases in the middle. The CDR3 totals 15 residues. Per germline, CDR1 MNHEY and CDR2 SMNVEV (reference sequence). CDR3 in DNA: TGTGCCAGCAGCACCCGAGGACACTACTCCTACGAGCAGTACTTC. This encodes CASSTRGHYSYEQYF.

This clone was counted only a few times. This rearrangement joins TRBV5-1 to TRBJ1-6, with a possible D match to TRBD1 (6 bases). The CDR3 has 15 residues. Germline-derived CDR1 and CDR2 are SGHRS and YFSETQ. V was pared by 6 bases and J by 10 bases, with 20 bases between. The CDR3 DNA reads TGCGCCAGCACCCGGGAGGGGGGGCTGGAATCACCCCTCCACTTT. Translating gives CASTREGGLESPLHF.

The table lists this clone with a few counts. V is TRBV2 and J is TRBJ1-2; no clear D. The V end lost 7 bases, the J end lost 6 bases, and 12 bases lay between the germline ends. Per germline, CDR1 SNHLY and CDR2 FYNNEI. The CDR3 extends over 12 amino acids. The CDR3 DNA follows: TGTGCCAGCATGGAACGGGTGGATGGCTACACCTTC. Amino acids: CASMERVDGYTF.